This T cell receptor beta chain was identified in a study of T cell repertoires in cytomegalovirus infection. The wider study: Recently identified HLA-C-restricted CMV epitopes were among the peptides used. Both CMV infection and a matching HLA type were indicated by public TCR beta signatures. Study outcomes and limitations: There were HLA-C-restricted CMV-specific TCR beta clonotypes dominating the ex vivo response.

TCRdb called the reads again in MiXCR, with one record for every CDR3 protein. Of around 900,000 distinct CDR3 sequences in the sample, about 33% were seen once. About this clonotype: The target antigen is unknown.

The germline V gene encodes CDR1 MGHRA and CDR2 YSYEKL. This CDR3 comprises 14 residues. The V gene lost 0 bases and the J gene lost 3 bases, with 9 bases spanning the gap. The J gene is TRBJ2-7, the V gene TRBV4-1; D gene ambiguous. The TCR originated in a human donor in good health (CMV status not recorded). Some clones in this sample may be carry-over from other donors' samples. Material: cultured CD8+ T cells from PBMCs, obtained from culture after CMV antigen stimulation. As DNA, the CDR3 is TGCGCCAGCAGCCAAGATGGGGTTAGCTACGAGCAGTACTTC. It encodes CASSQDGVSYEQYF.